This entry concerns a single T cell receptor beta chain. Its antigen is undetermined. Since a much larger clone is just one base distant, this may be a read error. This specimen belongs to a study of T-cell reconstitution after alpha-beta-depleted transplantation in children. Overall study findings and caveats: Alpha-beta T cells present about two months after transplant were reported to originate from several hundred expanded graft clones. TCRbeta diversity was high at day 60 in some patients (a result of surviving recipient T cells and thymic progenitors).

Germline CDR1 reads DFQATT; CDR2 reads SNEGSKA (reference sequence). The CDR3 sequence is 13 residues long. The TCRbeta library incorporated unique molecular identifiers. Each CDR3 protein is one row after TCRdb ran MiXCR on the PCR reads. The sample has a few hundred thousand distinct CDR3 sequences, roughly 12% seen once. The V and J genes are TRBV20-1 and TRBJ2-3; no firm D call. The source is a male patient aged 2 to 9 who had a stem cell transplant for chronic granulomatous disease, so the T cells may come from the graft donor. Sequencing was performed on peripheral blood, taken 180 days after TCRalphabeta/CD19-depleted stem cell transplant. CDR3 protein: CSASQPGPDTHYF. CDR3 nucleotide sequence: TGCAGTGCTAGTCAGCCTGGACCAGATACGCATTATTTT.